This paragraph reports one TCR beta chain. This clonotype was counted ten times or more. Its binding antigen is unknown. Base quality data are lacking; no much larger clone is found one base away. This entry comes from a study of breast tumors, draining lymph nodes, adjacent tissues listed by TCRdb under 2016. Turning to the overall study: Breast cancer patients provided tumor, adjacent nontumor tissue and axillary lymph nodes, and the study compared the TCR beta repertoires across these three sources. In human breast cancer, the study set out to assess how tumor, surrounding tissue and draining lymph node repertoires relate to one another and whether T cells might be exchanged between them. What the work shows at the level of the full study, not this receptor alone: T-cell repertoire diversity in tumors was found to be lower than in lymph nodes but higher than in nontumor tissue, and preferential V and J gene usage was observed. Rather than being directly demonstrated, the conclusion that tumor T cells originate in lymph nodes was presented as consistent with a hypothesis. Tumor and nontumor tissue repertoires were found to be significantly more similar in luminal-like than in basal-like breast cancer. A scenario in which most tumor T cells derive from the lymph node and then expand within tumor tissue was judged to be consistent with the data.

The lymph node samples were taken from the axillary draining lymph nodes of breast cancer patients. The sequencer listed for this sample is Illumina HiSeq 2000. Multiplex PCR amplification was used to build the TCR beta chain libraries. The amplified TCR beta chain products were analyzed by high-throughput sequencing. TCRdb reran the public reads through fastp at Q25 and MiXCR, keeping productive beta chains. A single entry per CDR3 protein holds the most common genes and DNA from its merged rows. A total of about 270,000 distinct CDR3 sequences appear in this sample, about 30% of them only once. The biggest ten clones account for around 1% of the sample. Counted from cysteine to phenylalanine, this CDR3 has 13 amino acids. Of all the DNA, just the CDR3 is kept, 39 bases in frame from base 1. Based on the germline V gene (reference sequence), the CDR1 and CDR2 sequences are DFQATT and SNEGSKA.

What was sequenced was axillary lymph node tissue. The clonotype originates from a female donor with breast cancer. Some clones in this sample may be carry-over from other donors' samples. This chain is built from TRBV20-1 and TRBJ1-5; TRBD1 matches 7 bases in the middle. The DNA sequence is given as TGCAGCGTGCATCAGGGGGTAAATCAGCCCCAGCATTTT. It specifies CSVHQGVNQPQHF.